Each of the 30 T cell receptor beta chains below was sequenced from the same sample in a study of low-dose radiotherapy and immunotherapy resistance in tumors. With TRAV- and TRBV-specific primers, first-strand cDNA was made, covering the alpha and beta chains. TCRs were amplified for roughly 20 PCR cycles with a constant-region primer and V-primer adapter. TCRdb re-analysed the reads in MiXCR, keeping a single row per CDR3 protein. The sample gives around 80,000 distinct CDR3 sequences, about 17% of which show up once; 1.1% to 1.5% is in the top ten. The time point denotes: after trial treatment. Treatment specified: LDRT plus nivolumab, ipilimumab, low-dose cyclophosphamide and aspirin (RACIN trial). This specimen was PBMCs, taken after low-dose radiotherapy plus immunotherapy. The source is a male donor with prostate cancer.

This clonotype was seen at least ten times. The V and J genes are TRBV4-2 and TRBJ2-1; D could derive from TRBD1 or TRBD2 (6 bases each). Germline CDR1 LGHNA, CDR2 YNFKEQ. The V end was cut by 0 bases, the J end by 9 bases, with 12 bases between. The CDR3 loop spans 14 amino acids. CDR3 region: CASSQEWGAGEQFF. The CDR3 nucleotides read TGTGCCAGCAGCCAAGAATGGGGGGCGGGTGAGCAGTTCTTC.

This clonotype was counted once. The chain combines TRBV7-6 with TRBJ1-3, with unresolved D. Germline CDR1 and CDR2: SGHVS and FNYEAQ. The CDR3 covers 13 residues. Trimming pared 3 bases from V and 3 bases from J, leaving 6 bases between. The CDR3 reads CASSLMNGNTIYF. DNA for the CDR3: TGTGCCAGCAGCTTGATGAATGGAAACACCATATATTTT.

The chain is built from TRBV3-1 and TRBJ2-5; weak D call: TRBD1 (6 bases). Germline CDR1 is LGHDT and CDR2 is YNNKEL (reference sequence). The V end was cut by 1 base, the J end by 5 bases, with 8 bases between. This CDR3 contains 13 residues. The CDR3 region has the DNA TGTGCCAGCAGCCAAGCAGGGGAGGAGACCCAGTACTTC. Protein product: CASSQAGEETQYF.

In this sample, this clonotype turned up many times. V is TRBV10-3 and J is TRBJ2-3; 7 bases are shared with TRBD2. The trim removed 1 base at V and 4 bases at J, leaving 8 bases unmatched. This CDR3 comprises 16 residues. The germline V gene has CDR1 ENHRY and CDR2 SYGVKD. The chain's CDR3 is CAISEFGGGMADTQYF. Here the CDR3 DNA reads TGTGCCATCAGTGAGTTCGGGGGAGGGATGGCAGATACGCAGTATTTT.

This clonotype has ten or more counts. The chain recombines TRBV7-2 with TRBJ2-7; D possibly corresponds to TRBD2 (6 bases). CDR1 is SGHTA and CDR2 is FQGNSA in the germline V gene. V dropped 2 bases and J dropped 0 bases, with 11 bases sitting between them. CDR3 length: 15 amino acids. The CDR3 DNA reads as TGTGCCAGCAGCTTATATTCTAGCGACTCCTACGAGCAGTACTTC. This sequence encodes CASSLYSSDSYEQYF.

The sample holds many counts of this clonotype. The chain is built from TRBV20-1 and TRBJ2-3; 7 bases match TRBD1. Germline CDR1 DFQATT, CDR2 SNEGSKA (reference sequence). This CDR3 comprises 14 residues. The trim removed 6 bases at V and 1 base at J, leaving 7 bases unmatched. The CDR3 reads CSAEQGLGTDTQYF. As DNA, the CDR3 is TGCAGTGCAGAACAGGGGTTGGGCACAGATACGCAGTATTTT.

As regards this clonotype: It differs at one base from a far larger clone, so likely a read error. This chain uses TRBV6-6 with TRBJ2-3; D uncertain. The V end was cut by 6 bases, the J end by 2 bases, with 6 bases between. The length of the CDR3 is 12 residues. The germline V gene has CDR1 MNHNY and CDR2 SVGAGI (reference sequence). The CDR3 sequence: CASRQNTDTQYF. In nucleotides, the CDR3 is TGTGCCAGCAGACAAAACACAGATACGCAGTATTTT.

In its sample, this clonotype was seen many times. The chain couples TRBV20-1 to TRBJ2-3, with D tentatively TRBD1 (6 bases). Germline V gene sequence: CDR1 DFQATT, CDR2 SNEGSKA (reference sequence). This CDR3 is 14 amino acids long. Trimming pared 6 bases from V and 3 bases from J, leaving 16 bases between. Written as DNA, the CDR3 is TGCAGTGCCCCACGAGGGGGAGTGACAGATACGCAGTATTTT. Amino acid sequence: CSAPRGGVTDTQYF.

This clonotype was counted many times. The chain combines TRBV10-3 with TRBJ2-1, with TRBD2 matching over 10 bases. The CDR3 spans 14 residues. Germline trimming cut 6 bases from V and 2 bases from J; bases unmatched to any gene: 1. Germline values: CDR1 ENHRY, CDR2 SYGVKD. CDR3 region: CAIRAGGPYNEQFF. In DNA, the CDR3 is TGTGCCATCAGAGCGGGAGGGCCCTACAATGAGCAGTTCTTC.

This clonotype was recorded many times. The V call is TRBV29-1, the J call TRBJ2-3; 10 bases match TRBD1. CDR3 size: 14 residues. Trimming took 6 bases from V and 5 from J; bases not matched to a gene: 8. The germline gives CDR1 SQVTM, CDR2 ANQGSEA. This chain's CDR3 is CSVSDRGIVDTQYF. In DNA form, the CDR3 reads TGCAGCGTCTCGGACAGGGGGATCGTAGATACGCAGTATTTT.

In this sample, this clonotype turned up a few times. The V gene is TRBV18, the J gene TRBJ2-7, with TRBD2 matching 11 bases. Germline CDR1 reads KGHSH; CDR2 reads LQKENI. CDR3 size: 15 residues. With V trimmed by 4 bases and J by 7 bases, 9 bases remained unmatched. In DNA, the CDR3 is TGTGCCAGCTCACTTAATCTACTAGCGGGAGAAGAGCAGTACTTC. It encodes CASSLNLLAGEEQYF.

About this clonotype itself: A far larger clone is just one base off, so this is likely a read error. The chain is built from TRBV27 and TRBJ2-3; 8 nucleotides agree with TRBD1. The ends lost 5 bases at V and 0 bases at J; junction bases unmatched: 7. Germline V gene data show CDR1 as MNHEY and CDR2 as SMNVEV (reference sequence). This CDR3 spans 16 amino acids. The CDR3 protein is CASSDPTGVSTDTQYF. For the CDR3, the DNA is TGTGCCAGCAGTGACCCGACAGGGGTTAGCACAGATACGCAGTATTTT.

The sample holds many counts of this clonotype. The chain joins TRBV20-1 to TRBJ1-6; D perhaps matches TRBD1 (5 bases). Germline CDR1 reads DFQATT; CDR2 reads SNEGSKA (reference sequence). Deletions cut 6 bases from V and 0 bases from J, with 12 bases between. The CDR3 consists of 15 residues. The CDR3 DNA is TGCAGTGCCGGGGGGTCGGGCTCCTATAATTCACCCCTCCACTTT. Protein product: CSAGGSGSYNSPLHF.

The chain links TRBV12-3 or TRBV12-4 to TRBJ2-1, with TRBD2 matching 12 bases. The CDR3 totals 18 residues. V was clipped by 5 bases and J by 2 bases; unmatched bases: 10. The DNA for the CDR3 is TGTGCCAGCAGTCCCGGGACTAGCGGGTTCTATACCTACAATGAGCAGTTCTTC. It codes for CASSPGTSGFYTYNEQFF.

This clonotype was seen ten or more times. The chain recombines TRBV27 with TRBJ1-5; the match to TRBD1 covers 10 bases. With V trimmed by 6 bases and J by 3 bases, 5 bases remained unmatched. This CDR3 is 15 amino acids long. In germline, CDR1 is MNHEY, CDR2 SMNVEV (reference sequence). Written as DNA, the CDR3 is TGTGCCAGCAGACCCGGGACAGGGGCCAATCAGCCCCAGCATTTT. This sequence encodes CASRPGTGANQPQHF.

The rearrangement links TRBV5-1 to TRBJ2-6; D perhaps matches TRBD1 (6 bases). V was clipped by 1 base and J by 4 bases, with 12 bases between them. The length of the CDR3 is 16 residues. CDR1 is SGHRS and CDR2 is YFSETQ in the germline V gene. CDR3 DNA sequence: TGCGCCAGCAGCTTGACAGGGACCTCCGGGGCCAACGTCCTGACTTTC. Translating it yields CASSLTGTSGANVLTF.

A note on this clonotype: A far more abundant clone sits one base away, making this likely a read error. V and J are TRBV9 and TRBJ2-1; 9 nucleotides align to TRBD2. The CDR3 consists of 15 residues. CDR1 is SGDLS and CDR2 is YYNGEE in the germline V gene. The J segment lost 10 bases and the V segment lost 0 bases, leaving 8 bases of the junction unmatched. CDR3: CASSVEVAGAYEQFF. In DNA, the CDR3 is TGTGCCAGCAGCGTAGAGGTAGCGGGAGCCTACGAGCAGTTCTTC.

This clonotype showed up many times. The chain couples TRBV24-1 to TRBJ2-7, with D possibly matching TRBD1 (6 bases). The CDR3 extends over 14 amino acids. The germline gives CDR1 KGHDR, CDR2 SFDVKD. Between the trimmed V and J ends, which lost 5 bases and 2 bases, there was a span of 12 bases. The CDR3 sequence: CATSAPGTPYEQYF. The CDR3 DNA sequence: TGTGCCACCAGTGCCCCCGGGACACCCTACGAGCAGTACTTC.

This clonotype showed up many times. The chain employs TRBV4-3 and TRBJ2-7; 13 positions match TRBD2. J was trimmed by 3 bases and V by 4 bases; bases with no gene match: 6. Germline V gives CDR1 LGHNA, CDR2 YSLEER. The length of the CDR3 is 16 residues. CDR3 amino acids: CASSPVGTSGNYEQYF. The DNA for the CDR3 is TGCGCCAGCAGCCCTGTCGGGACTAGCGGGAACTACGAGCAGTACTTC.

This sequence joins TRBV7-9 and TRBJ2-7; 10 nucleotides line up with TRBD2. Unmatched junction bases numbered 9, after V lost 2 bases and J lost 2 bases. Germline V gene data show CDR1 as SEHNR and CDR2 as FQNEAQ (reference sequence). This CDR3 comprises 17 residues. CDR3 bases: TGTGCCAGCAGCTTACGCCCCGGACTAGCGGATACCTACGAGCAGTACTTC. It specifies CASSLRPGLADTYEQYF.

The chain is built from TRBV6-6 and TRBJ2-7, with a possible D match to TRBD1 (6 bases). V lost 4 bases and J lost 6, with 10 bases in between. This CDR3 comprises 12 residues. Germline V lookup: CDR1 MNHNY, CDR2 SVGAGI (reference sequence). Here the CDR3 reads CASSSTGTEQYF. The CDR3 coding sequence is TGTGCCAGCAGTTCCACAGGGACCGAGCAGTACTTC.

This clonotype was found many times. The chain has TRBV18 and TRBJ1-5; D may be TRBD1 (6 bases). Germline V lookup: CDR1 KGHSH, CDR2 LQKENI. The CDR3 extends over 14 amino acids. V lost 5 bases and J lost 1, with 9 bases in between. The DNA of the CDR3 is TGTGCCAGCTCAACAGGGTTAAGCAATCAGCCCCAGCATTTT. Its protein is CASSTGLSNQPQHF.

This clonotype was observed many times. The chain couples TRBV4-1 to TRBJ2-1; 7 positions match TRBD2. There are 16 residues in the CDR3. Germline CDR1 is MGHRA and CDR2 is YSYEKL. J was trimmed by 2 bases and V by 6 bases; bases with no gene match: 10. CDR3 DNA sequence: TGCGCCAGCAGACCCGTGGGGAGGGTCACCTACAATGAGCAGTTCTTC. It translates to CASRPVGRVTYNEQFF.

In this sample, this clonotype turned up once. A far more abundant clone sits one base away, making this likely a read error. The chain links TRBV6-8 to TRBJ1-6; 8 nucleotides match TRBD1. V dropped 6 bases and J dropped 10; count of bases not matched to a gene: 8. This CDR3 region has 14 residues. Germline CDR1 and CDR2: MNHGY and SAAAGT. CDR3 sequence reads: CASSQTGVSSPLHF. The CDR3 DNA reads as TGTGCCAGCAGCCAGACAGGGGTATCATCACCCCTCCACTTT.

In its sample, this clonotype was seen many times. The chain employs TRBV4-3 and TRBJ2-7; TRBD2 might be the D (6 bases). Germline lookup yields CDR1 LGHNA and CDR2 YSLEER. The CDR3 is 16 residues long. V shed 0 bases and J shed 7 bases, with 19 bases lying between them. This CDR3 is CASSQESGTRGGEQYF. CDR3 DNA sequence: TGCGCCAGCAGCCAAGAAAGCGGAACCCGTGGAGGGGAGCAGTACTTC.

This clonotype was counted ten times or more. This sequence joins TRBV5-1 and TRBJ2-2; D possibly corresponds to TRBD1 (6 bases). V was trimmed by 4 bases and J by 0 bases, leaving 10 bases between them. The CDR3 extends over 15 amino acids. Germline V gene data show CDR1 as SGHRS and CDR2 as YFSETQ. CDR3 residues: CASSQDRTNTGELFF. The CDR3 DNA sequence: TGCGCCAGCAGCCAAGACAGGACGAACACCGGGGAGCTGTTTTTT.

This clonotype was counted ten times or more. The rearrangement uses TRBV6-2 or TRBV6-3 and TRBJ2-2; D unclear. V was pared by 6 bases and J by 4 bases, with 21 bases between. There are 17 residues in the CDR3. The germline V gene encodes CDR1 MNHEY and CDR2 SVGEGT. The CDR3 sequence is CASRPPLGTSATGELFF. CDR3 DNA: TGTGCCAGCAGGCCTCCCCTGGGAACCTCCGCCACCGGGGAGCTGTTTTTT.

Ten or more counts support this clonotype. This chain links TRBV18 with TRBJ2-7; D ambiguous. CDR3 length equals 14 residues. Germline V lookup: CDR1 KGHSH, CDR2 LQKENI. V lost 2 bases and J 0 bases, leaving 8 bases between the germline ends. The CDR3, as DNA: TGTGCCAGCTCACCAATGGGGAACTCCTACGAGCAGTACTTC. Amino acids: CASSPMGNSYEQYF.

This clonotype was recorded at least ten times. The V gene is TRBV4-2, the J gene TRBJ2-7; D uncertain. Looked up from germline, CDR1 is LGHNA and CDR2 is YNFKEQ. The CDR3 covers 15 residues. The ends were cut back, 0 bases at V and 2 bases at J, with 11 bases in the middle. CDR3 residues: CASSQDLGRPYEQYF. In DNA, the CDR3 is TGTGCCAGCAGCCAAGATCTAGGACGCCCCTACGAGCAGTACTTC.

Many counts were recorded for this clonotype. CDR3 sequence reads: CSARPTSGDSYEQYF. DNA of the CDR3: TGCAGTGCTAGACCGACTAGCGGCGATTCCTACGAGCAGTACTTC. This chain uses TRBV20-1 with TRBJ2-7, with TRBD2 matching over 9 bases. Germline values: CDR1 DFQATT, CDR2 SNEGSKA (reference sequence). The V segment lost 2 bases and the J segment 1 base; nucleotides outside the gene matches: 6. CDR3 length: 15 residues.